This passage covers 14 T cell receptor beta chains from one sample sequenced in a study of T cells expressing NK-cell markers. TCRdb re-called the 5' RACE reads and catalogs CDR3 proteins one per entry, DNA excluded. This sample's clone table lists some 450,000 distinct CDR3 sequences. Sequencing was performed on blood T cells: a sorted CD56 or NKG2C T cell subset, CD4+ or CD8+ T cells, or bulk PBMC T cells (not recorded which). All receptors come from a woman aged 18-70 years in good health.

The genes are TRBV5-1 and TRBJ2-1; TCRdb's D gene call, TRBD2, goes unchecked for lack of DNA. CDR1 and CDR2 from the germline V gene are SGHRS and YFSETQ. This CDR3 has 15 residues. This chain's CDR3 is CASSLWRAVDNEQFF.

The rearrangement joins TRBV12-3 or TRBV12-4 to TRBJ1-1; TCRdb's D gene call, TRBD1, goes unchecked for lack of DNA. The CDR3 runs to 15 residues. The CDR3 protein is CASSFDGAGYTEAFF.

This rearrangement joins TRBV11-2 to TRBJ1-2. Germline assignment: CDR1 SGHAT and CDR2 FQNNGV. This CDR3 has 11 amino acids. The CDR3 loop reads CASSLDHGYTF.

The chain couples TRBV11-2 to TRBJ2-1. The CDR3 covers 18 residues. In germline, CDR1 is SGHAT, CDR2 FQNNGV. CDR3 protein: CASSLDGSTGAYYNEQFF.

The CDR3 spells CASMGGADYEQYF. V and J are TRBV27 and TRBJ2-7; TCRdb's D gene call, TRBD1, goes unchecked for lack of DNA. The CDR3 consists of 13 residues. Germline CDR1 and CDR2: MNHEY and SMNVEV (reference sequence).

The chain uses TRBV15 and TRBJ2-6; TCRdb picks TRBD1, but there is no DNA to check that call. This CDR3 has 13 residues. The germline V gene encodes CDR1 LNHNV and CDR2 YYDKDF (reference sequence). CDR3 loop: CATSRRGTNVLTF.

This rearrangement joins TRBV4-2 to TRBJ1-5. Germline-derived CDR1 and CDR2 are LGHNA and YNFKEQ. The CDR3 runs 16 residues. CDR3 loop: CASSQDVGFSNQPQHF.

The rearrangement uses TRBV11-2 and TRBJ2-3; TCRdb names TRBD2, which stays unverified in the absence of DNA. The CDR3 extends over 17 amino acids. Germline CDR1 and CDR2: SGHAT and FQNNGV. CDR3 residues: CASSFFERGVSTDTQYF.

The chain uses TRBV20-1 and TRBJ2-7; no DNA is available, so the TRBD2 call from TCRdb remains unchecked. The V gene's germline CDR1 is DFQATT and CDR2 SNEGSKA (reference sequence). This CDR3 region has 13 residues. The CDR3 sequence is CSARLAVTYEQYF.

This CDR3 reads CASSLWDRGNEKLFF. This chain links TRBV5-4 with TRBJ1-4; the D call of TRBD1 rests on TCRdb alone, since no DNA is present to check it. CDR3 length equals 15 residues. Looked up from germline, CDR1 is SGHNT and CDR2 is YYREEE (reference sequence).

V and J are TRBV6-1 and TRBJ1-3. Germline values: CDR1 MNHNS, CDR2 SASEGT. The CDR3 has 14 residues. CDR3 in amino acids: CASRVAESGNTIYF.

This chain joins TRBV7-2 and TRBJ2-5; no DNA is available, so the TRBD1 call from TCRdb remains unchecked. The CDR3 sequence is 12 residues long. In germline, CDR1 is SGHTA, CDR2 FQGNSA. CDR3: CASSRRAETQYF. Supplemented by reference TRBV7-2 and TRBJ2-5, the full variable domain reads GAGVSQSPSNKVTEKGKDVELRCDPISGHTALYWYRQSLGQGLEFLIYFQGNSAPDKSGLPSDRFSAERTGGSVSTLTIQRTQQEDSAVYLCASSRRAETQYFGPGTRLLVL.

The chain is built from TRBV13 and TRBJ2-1. The germline V gene encodes CDR1 PRHDT and CDR2 FYEKMQ (reference sequence). The length of the CDR3 is 16 residues. The CDR3 loop reads CASSIWTSGSYNEQFF.

The rearrangement links TRBV20-1 to TRBJ1-2; TCRdb's D call, TRBD1, is unchecked because there is no DNA. Germline V gene sequence: CDR1 DFQATT, CDR2 SNEGSKA (reference sequence). CDR3 length: 18 residues. CDR3 loop: CSARDWGAQRGVREGYTF.